The 21 T cell receptor beta chains in this list originate from one sample, sequenced in a study of T cells in Graves' hyperthyroidism and ophthalmopathy (dated by TCRdb to the late 2010s). The library was obtained by multiplex PCR. TCRdb lists the instrument as Illumina HiSeq 2000. The TCR beta CDR3 regions were amplified from the RNA transcripts. The first round of RT-PCR for the TCR CDR3 was performed with the HTBI primer set and the Qiagen OneStep RT-PCR kit. TCRdb took the public reads, trimmed them with fastp at Q25, ran MiXCR for clone calling and kept in-frame beta chains. Entries that share a CDR3 protein sequence are merged under the most common genes and DNA. The sample table holds over 400,000 distinct CDR3 sequences, of which about 15% were seen once. 13% of the sample is taken by the ten largest. The sample comprised blood. These receptors were taken from a man between 18 and 35 years old with Graves' ophthalmopathy.

This clonotype was counted ten times or more. This sequence joins TRBV15 and TRBJ2-5; unclear D gene. The V end lost 3 bases, the J end lost 7 bases, and 12 bases lay between the germline ends. Germline V gene sequence: CDR1 LNHNV, CDR2 YYDKDF (reference sequence). The CDR3 spans 13 residues. CDR3 DNA: TGTGCCACCAGCAGGGACGGTACCACGACCCAGTACTTC. Amino acids: CATSRDGTTTQYF.

This clonotype was counted at least ten times. The chain recombines TRBV6-1 with TRBJ2-3; 10 bases are a match to TRBD1. V lost 5 bases and J lost 1; bases outside the gene matches: 15. This CDR3 has 19 amino acids. The germline V gene has CDR1 MNHNS and CDR2 SASEGT. The CDR3 loop is CASSYLDRGLALGTDTQYF. CDR3 nucleotide sequence: TGTGCCAGCAGTTACCTGGACAGGGGGTTAGCTTTGGGCACAGATACGCAGTATTTT.

This clonotype was found many times. The chain has TRBV5-1 and TRBJ2-1; no reliable D call. The germline V gene encodes CDR1 SGHRS and CDR2 YFSETQ. The V and J ends lost 0 bases and 5 bases respectively, with 9 bases between them. CDR3 size: 14 residues. The CDR3 loop reads CASSLGTGDNEQFF. The CDR3 DNA follows: TGCGCCAGCAGCTTGGGAACTGGGGACAATGAGCAGTTCTTC. The full variable domain, its missing parts supplied by reference TRBV5-1 and TRBJ2-1, is KAGVTQTPRYLIKTRGQQVTLSCSPISGHRSVSWYQQTPGQGLQFLFEYFSETQRNKGNFPGRFSGRQFSNSRSEMNVSTLELGDSALYLCASSLGTGDNEQFFGPGTRLTVL.

This clonotype was found a few times. This rearrangement joins TRBV12-3 or TRBV12-4 to TRBJ2-3, with TRBD2 matching 8 bases. V lost 4 bases to trimming and J lost 9 bases; unmatched junction nucleotides: 9. The CDR3 length is 14 residues. CDR3 protein: CASSSRTSFDTQYF. The CDR3 nucleotides read TGTGCCAGCAGTTCCAGGACTAGCTTTGACACGCAGTATTTT.

The V and J genes are TRBV9 and TRBJ1-5, with unresolved D. V lost 0 bases and J 4 bases, leaving 11 bases between the germline ends. Germline CDR1 and CDR2: SGDLS and YYNGEE. The CDR3 length is 15 residues. The CDR3 DNA sequence: TGTGCCAGCAGCGTAGGACTCTTGGCGAATCAGCCCCAGCATTTT. Translation: CASSVGLLANQPQHF.

This clonotype showed up just a few times. The chain employs TRBV9 and TRBJ2-7, with D uncertain. V was cut by 7 bases and J by 6 bases, with 8 bases left in between. The CDR3 loop spans 10 amino acids. Per the germline V gene, CDR1 is SGDLS and CDR2 is YYNGEE. Here the CDR3 reads CASGILEQYF. CDR3 coding DNA: TGTGCCAGCGGCATTCTCGAGCAGTACTTC.

This clonotype was detected only a few times. The chain joins TRBV29-1 to TRBJ2-1; TRBD2 agrees at 14 bases. V shed 7 bases, J shed 6 bases, and the junction held 8 bases outside the gene matches. From germline, CDR1 is SQVTM and CDR2 ANQGSEA. The CDR3 is 15 amino acids. CDR3 loop: CSAPRLAGGGNEQFF. The CDR3 DNA reads TGCAGCGCACCACGACTAGCGGGAGGGGGCAATGAGCAGTTCTTC.

This clonotype was detected ten times or more. This chain links TRBV11-2 with TRBJ2-3; no definite D call. This CDR3 is 13 amino acids long. Germline values: CDR1 SGHAT, CDR2 FQNNGV. V lost 5 bases and J lost 4, with 10 bases in between. The CDR3 DNA reads TGTGCCAGCAGCGCTTTTGGGGCAGATACGCAGTATTTT. It is translated as CASSAFGADTQYF. The variable domain in full, with the rest retrieved from reference TRBV11-2 and TRBJ2-3, is EAGVAQSPRYKIIEKRQSVAFWCNPISGHATLYWYQQILGQGPKLLIQFQNNGVVDDSQLPKDRFSAERLKGVDSTLKIQPAKLEDSAVYLCASSAFGADTQYFGPGTRLTVL.

The rearrangement uses TRBV29-1 and TRBJ2-5, with D maybe TRBD1 (5 bases). The CDR3 is 14 residues long. V lost 4 bases and J lost 1, with 13 bases in between. CDR1 is SQVTM and CDR2 is ANQGSEA in the germline V gene. Written as DNA, the CDR3 is TGCAGCGTTGTTCGGCTAGGGGCCCAAGAGACCCAGTACTTC. Translated, it gives CSVVRLGAQETQYF.

This clonotype was seen repeatedly, ten times or more. The chain is built from TRBV5-1 and TRBJ2-2; D is ambiguous. The CDR3 sequence is 12 residues long. Trimming cost V 2 bases and J 9 bases, with 8 bases left between them. Per germline, CDR1 SGHRS and CDR2 YFSETQ. The CDR3 here is CASSFPKRELFF. In DNA form, the CDR3 reads TGCGCCAGCAGCTTCCCCAAACGGGAGCTGTTTTTT.

The genes are TRBV4-1 and TRBJ2-1; unclear D gene. The CDR3 is 13 amino acids. V lost 1 base and J 7 bases, leaving 8 bases between the germline ends. The V gene's germline CDR1 is MGHRA and CDR2 YSYEKL. The CDR3 bases are TGCGCCAGCAGCCAAGGAAGTGGGAATGAGCAGTTCTTC. Translation: CASSQGSGNEQFF.

The V call is TRBV7-3, the J call TRBJ2-1, with D tentatively TRBD1 (5 bases). V gave up 6 bases and J gave up 5 bases, with 14 bases separating them. Germline CDR1 SGHTA, CDR2 FQGTGA. The CDR3 is made up of 14 amino acids. The CDR3 nucleotides read TGTGCCAGCAGGACTTGGGCAGGGCACAATGAGCAGTTCTTC. This sequence encodes CASRTWAGHNEQFF.

This clonotype was recorded at least ten times. The chain combines TRBV2 with TRBJ2-5; TRBD1 agrees at 9 bases. The germline V gene has CDR1 SNHLY and CDR2 FYNNEI. The CDR3 has 15 residues. J gave up 5 bases and V 8 bases, and 12 bases lay outside the gene matches. This CDR3 reads CASGALQGARETQYF. The DNA of the CDR3 is TGTGCCAGCGGCGCCCTACAGGGGGCGCGGGAGACCCAGTACTTC.

This clonotype was found many times. This chain uses TRBV28 with TRBJ2-7; no reliable D call. Per germline, CDR1 MDHEN and CDR2 SYDVKM. The CDR3 contains 12 residues. Trimming stripped 5 bases from V and 5 bases from J, with 10 bases between. CDR3 loop: CASSPLWDEQYF. The CDR3 DNA reads as TGTGCCAGCAGTCCTCTTTGGGACGAGCAGTACTTC.

This clonotype was counted ten times or more. The chain carries TRBV6-1 and TRBJ2-3; tentatively, D is TRBD1 or TRBD2 (6 bases each). In germline, CDR1 is MNHNS, CDR2 SASEGT. This CDR3 has 13 residues. Trimming removed 10 bases at V and 3 bases at J, with 14 bases between. In DNA form, the CDR3 reads TGTGCCATAGGAGGGCAGGGGACAGATACGCAGTATTTT. Protein product: CAIGGQGTDTQYF.

The genes are TRBV11-2 and TRBJ2-5, with 12 positions matching TRBD2. CDR3 length: 15 amino acids. Germline trimming cut 5 bases from V and 4 bases from J; bases unmatched to any gene: 5. CDR1 and CDR2 (germline): SGHAT, FQNNGV. CDR3: CASSVTSGSVETQYF. In DNA form, the CDR3 reads TGTGCCAGCAGCGTGACTAGCGGGAGTGTAGAGACCCAGTACTTC.

This clonotype was observed a handful of times. The rearrangement uses TRBV6-2 or TRBV6-3 and TRBJ2-3, with 10 nucleotides matching TRBD2. CDR3 length: 14 amino acids. Trimming removed 5 bases from V and 7 bases from J; junction bases left unmatched: 6. Per the germline V gene, CDR1 is MNHEY and CDR2 is SVGEGT. CDR3 in DNA: TGTGCCAGCAGTCCGGGACTAGCGTCACATACGCAGTATTTT. It encodes CASSPGLASHTQYF.

This clonotype has at least ten counts. The genes are TRBV2 and TRBJ2-5; D gene ambiguous. Deletions cut 4 bases from V and 4 bases from J, with 10 bases between. CDR1 is SNHLY, CDR2 FYNNEI, per germline. The CDR3 spans 13 residues. Here the CDR3 DNA reads TGTGCCAGCAGTGGTGGGGTCTTAGAGACCCAGTACTTC. Residues: CASSGGVLETQYF.

This rearrangement joins TRBV10-3 to TRBJ2-1; 13 nucleotides align to TRBD2. The V and J ends lost 0 bases and 4 bases, in that order; junction bases with no gene match: 0. Germline CDR1 ENHRY, CDR2 SYGVKD. The CDR3 is made up of 16 amino acids. Here the CDR3 DNA reads TGTGCCATCAGTGAGTCGGGACTAGCGGGATACAATGAGCAGTTCTTC. Amino acids: CAISESGLAGYNEQFF.

The chain links TRBV3-1 to TRBJ2-7; TRBD1 matches at 8 bases. Losses at the gene ends were 1 base for V and 4 bases for J; bases not matched to a gene: 9. Germline values: CDR1 LGHDT, CDR2 YNNKEL (reference sequence). This CDR3 region has 16 residues. DNA of the CDR3: TGTGCCAGCAGCCAAGCGTCGTGGGGACAGGTATACGAGCAGTACTTC. Protein product: CASSQASWGQVYEQYF.

The table lists this clonotype with many counts. The genes are TRBV5-1 and TRBJ2-3, with 12 positions matching TRBD2. V shed 4 bases, J shed 1 base, and the junction held 4 bases outside the gene matches. Germline V gene sequence: CDR1 SGHRS, CDR2 YFSETQ. This CDR3 contains 16 residues. The CDR3 loop is CASSHGLAGRTDTQYF. In nucleotides, the CDR3 is TGCGCCAGCAGCCATGGACTAGCGGGGCGCACAGATACGCAGTATTTT. Full variable domain (rest looked up from reference TRBV5-1 and TRBJ2-3): KAGVTQTPRYLIKTRGQQVTLSCSPISGHRSVSWYQQTPGQGLQFLFEYFSETQRNKGNFPGRFSGRQFSNSRSEMNVSTLELGDSALYLCASSHGLAGRTDTQYFGPGTRLTVL.